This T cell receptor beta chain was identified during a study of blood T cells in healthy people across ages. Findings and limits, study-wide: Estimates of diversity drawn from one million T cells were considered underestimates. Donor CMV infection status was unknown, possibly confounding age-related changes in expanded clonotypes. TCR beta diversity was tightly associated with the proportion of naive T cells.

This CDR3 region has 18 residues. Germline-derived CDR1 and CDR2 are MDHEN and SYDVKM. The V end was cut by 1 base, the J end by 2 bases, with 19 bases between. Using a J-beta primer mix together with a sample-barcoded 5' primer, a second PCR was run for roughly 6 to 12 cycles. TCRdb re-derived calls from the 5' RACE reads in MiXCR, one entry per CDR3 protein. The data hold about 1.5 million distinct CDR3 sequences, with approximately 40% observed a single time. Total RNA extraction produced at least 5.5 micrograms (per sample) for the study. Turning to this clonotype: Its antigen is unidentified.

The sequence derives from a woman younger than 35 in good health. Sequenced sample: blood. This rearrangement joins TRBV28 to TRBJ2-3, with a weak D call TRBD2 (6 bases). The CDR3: CASSLSPSRGSLTDTQYF. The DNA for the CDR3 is TGTGCCAGCAGTTTATCGCCATCACGGGGGTCACTCACAGATACGCAGTATTTT.